This is a list of T cell receptor beta chains from one sample in a study of OX40 agonist ivuxolimab in advanced cancers. Sequencing used immunoSEQ multiplex PCR; TCRdb keeps in-frame clones, though not all of them. Among around 69,000 clones, 65% to 90% were seen once, and the ten largest hold approximately 0.75%. Material: CD4+ or CD8+ T cells sorted from blood, obtained in a trial of the OX40 agonist ivuxolimab. These receptors came from an adult with an advanced solid tumor such as melanoma, head and neck, liver or kidney cancer. Each CDR3 is given with its conserved first and last residue. A D gene is named only where the DNA matches it firmly. Size is stated for part of the rows, as once, few or many counts, or as a class when the clone is expanded.

v_call	d_call	clone_size	j_call	cdr3_aa	cdr3_nt
TRBV4-2	NA	NA	TRBJ1-3	CASSQARGNTIYF	TGTGCCAGCAGCCAAGCTCGAGGCAACACCATATATTTT
TRBV7-2	TRBD1	NA	TRBJ2-7	CASSLTGGAGEQYF	TGTGCCAGCAGCTTGACAGGGGGCGCGGGGGAGCAGTACTTC
TRBV6-1	NA	NA	TRBJ2-1	CASSDREFNEQFF	TGTGCCAGCAGTGACCGGGAGTTCAATGAGCAGTTCTTC
TRBV9	TRBD2	few	TRBJ2-5	CASSGSSGGVAVGETQYF	TGTGCCAGCAGCGGGAGTAGCGGGGGGGTCGCGGTTGGAGAGACCCAGTACTTC
TRBV23-1	NA	NA	TRBJ2-4	CASSQACWGPYIQYF	TGCGCCAGCAGTCAAGCGTGCTGGGGTCCATACATTCAGTACTTC
TRBV19	NA	NA	TRBJ1-1	CATCAPGRTEAFF	TGTGCCACCTGTGCGCCAGGGCGCACTGAAGCTTTCTTT
TRBV2	NA	few	TRBJ1-5	CASSPGTATSGQPQHF	TGTGCCAGCAGTCCGGGGACCGCGACTTCTGGACAGCCCCAGCATTTT
TRBV10-2	NA	NA	TRBJ2-1	CASSEFPQYNEQFF	TGCGCCAGCAGTGAGTTCCCCCAGTACAATGAGCAGTTCTTC
TRBV5-1	NA	NA	TRBJ1-3	CASSLTGLSGNTIYF	TGCGCCAGCAGCTTGACAGGGCTCTCTGGAAACACCATATATTTT
TRBV5-1	NA	once	TRBJ1-1	CASSLATARRRNTEAFF	TGCGCCAGCAGCTTGGCTACAGCGAGGAGGCGGAACACTGAAGCTTTCTTT
TRBV5-6	NA	NA	TRBJ1-5	CASSLGGGLVRSNQPQHF	TGTGCCAGCAGCTTGGGGGGAGGACTGGTTCGTAGCAATCAGCCCCAGCATTTT
TRBV7-2	TRBD1	NA	TRBJ1-4	CASSVQGVGEKLFF	TGTGCCAGCAGCGTACAGGGGGTAGGGGAAAAACTGTTTTTT
TRBV6-6	TRBD1	NA	TRBJ1-5	CASSTGGDNQPQHF	TGTGCCAGCAGTACAGGGGGGGACAATCAGCCCCAGCATTTT
TRBV7-3	TRBD1	NA	TRBJ2-2	CASSLSGGGNTGELFF	TGTGCCAGCAGCTTATCAGGGGGCGGTAACACCGGGGAGCTGTTTTTT
TRBV18	NA	NA	TRBJ2-3	CASSPPPSETDTQYF	TGTGCCAGCTCACCACCTCCTAGCGAGACAGATACGCAGTATTTT
TRBV7-2	NA	NA	TRBJ1-1	CASSTRQVPTEAFF	TGTGCCAGCAGCACCCGACAGGTGCCCACTGAAGCTTTCTTT
TRBV2	NA	once	TRBJ1-6	CASSERAGSPLHF	TGTGCCAGCAGTGAAAGGGCAGGATCACCCCTCCACTTT
TRBV19	NA	NA	TRBJ2-3	CASSKQGLAPDTQYF	TGTGCCAGTAGCAAACAGGGTTTAGCCCCAGATACGCAGTATTTT
TRBV30	NA	NA	TRBJ1-1	CAWTGGPMNTEAFF	TGTGCCTGGACCGGGGGGCCTATGAACACTGAAGCTTTCTTT
TRBV5-5	NA	NA	TRBJ1-2	CASSLQGGGYTF	TGTGCCAGCAGCTTACAGGGCGGCGGCTACACCTTC
TRBV11-3	NA	NA	TRBJ2-3	CASSLGRMTDTQYF	TGTGCCAGCAGCTTAGGGAGGATGACAGATACGCAGTATTTT
TRBV19	NA	NA	TRBJ1-1	CASSMVRKGSTEAFF	TGTGCCAGTAGTATGGTCAGGAAGGGGTCGACTGAAGCTTTCTTT
TRBV19	NA	NA	TRBJ1-5	CASRLTGSSQPQHF	TGTGCCAGTAGACTCACAGGGTCATCACAGCCCCAGCATTTT
TRBV6-1	NA	NA	TRBJ1-5	CAIRPTPAQPQHF	TGTGCCATACGCCCTACCCCGGCTCAGCCCCAGCATTTT
TRBV2	TRBD2	NA	TRBJ2-1	CASSAGTSDWVEQFF	TGTGCCAGCAGTGCCGGGACTAGCGATTGGGTTGAGCAGTTCTTC
TRBV5-5	NA	NA	TRBJ1-2	CASTSSLYGYTF	TGTGCCAGCACCAGTTCCCTCTATGGCTACACCTTC
TRBV6-5	NA	NA	TRBJ1-6	CASSVRGNNSPLHF	TGTGCCAGCAGTGTGCGGGGTAATAATTCACCCCTCCACTTT
TRBV29-1	NA	few	TRBJ2-5	CSVESGEETQYF	TGCAGCGTTGAGTCGGGGGAAGAGACCCAGTACTTC
TRBV2	NA	NA	TRBJ1-1	CASSDLVTNTEAFF	TGTGCCAGCAGTGATTTAGTCACGAACACTGAAGCTTTCTTT
TRBV2	TRBD1	NA	TRBJ1-2	CASSRDRVDGYTF	TGTGCCAGCAGCCGGGACAGGGTTGATGGCTACACCTTC
TRBV10-3	NA	few	TRBJ1-6	CAISAGSNSPLHF	TGTGCCATCAGTGCAGGGTCCAATTCACCCCTCCACTTT
TRBV5-6	TRBD2	few	TRBJ2-1	CASSLTGRPAQQFF	TGTGCCAGCAGCTTAACCGGGAGGCCCGCGCAGCAGTTCTTC
TRBV5-1	NA	NA	TRBJ2-3	CASSLRTNLGYTQYF	TGCGCCAGCAGTCTCAGGACTAACCTGGGATATACGCAGTATTTT
TRBV12-5	NA	NA	TRBJ2-5	CASGLVNF	TGTGCTAGTGGTTTGGTGAACTTC
TRBV7-2	TRBD2	NA	TRBJ2-5	CASSSSGGPRETQYF	TGTGCCAGCAGCTCAAGCGGGGGCCCTCGGGAGACCCAGTACTTC
TRBV6-1	NA	few	TRBJ1-1	CASRAGPYNTEAFF	TGTGCCAGCAGGGCAGGACCTTACAACACTGAAGCTTTCTTT
TRBV11-3	TRBD2	NA	TRBJ2-2	CASRTSGNTGELFF	TGTGCCAGCAGGACTAGCGGCAACACCGGGGAGCTGTTTTTT
TRBV6-1	TRBD2	NA	TRBJ2-1	CASSEMRTSGVNEQFF	TGTGCCAGCAGTGAAATGCGGACTAGCGGGGTGAATGAGCAGTTCTTC
TRBV2	NA	NA	TRBJ1-1	CASSEGWANTEAFF	TGTGCCAGCAGTGAAGGTTGGGCGAACACTGAAGCTTTCTTT
TRBV2	NA	once	TRBJ2-3	CASSERLAQDTQYF	TGTGCCAGCAGTGAAAGGTTAGCCCAAGATACGCAGTATTTT
TRBV11-2	TRBD2	NA	TRBJ2-7	CASSLLAGSSYEQYF	TGTGCCAGCAGCCTACTAGCGGGAAGCTCCTACGAGCAGTACTTC
TRBV7-6	NA	NA	TRBJ2-5	CASSWDSGLGETQYF	TGTGCCAGCAGCTGGGACTCGGGGTTAGGGGAGACCCAGTACTTC
TRBV19	NA	NA	TRBJ2-6	CASSITRGSSGANVLTF	TGTGCCAGTAGTATAACGAGAGGAAGCTCTGGGGCCAACGTCCTGACTTTC
TRBV4-2	NA	NA	TRBJ1-2	CASSQDRRENYGYTF	TGTGCCAGCAGCCAAGATAGGCGGGAGAACTATGGCTACACCTTC
TRBV15	NA	once	TRBJ1-5	CATSIGTGDNQPQHF	TGTGCCACCAGCATTGGGACGGGGGACAATCAGCCCCAGCATTTT
TRBV29-1	TRBD1	NA	TRBJ2-7	CSVEGTGRAGYEQYF	TGCAGCGTTGAAGGGACAGGGCGGGCGGGCTACGAGCAGTACTTC
TRBV7-9	NA	NA	TRBJ2-7	CASSYNRENEQYF	TGTGCCAGCAGCTACAACAGGGAAAACGAGCAGTACTTC
TRBV6-1	NA	NA	TRBJ2-1	CASSDIHRGEGYEQFF	TGTGCCAGCAGTGATATACATAGGGGTGAGGGGTATGAGCAGTTCTTC
TRBV2	TRBD2	NA	TRBJ2-1	CASSSSGGGSYNEQFF	TGTGCCAGCAGTAGTAGCGGGGGGGGATCCTACAATGAGCAGTTCTTC
TRBV28	NA	NA	TRBJ2-5	CASLPAYTETQYF	TGTGCCAGCCTCCCTGCTTACACCGAGACCCAGTACTTC
TRBV2	NA	NA	TRBJ2-2	CASSQMTDSGELFF	TGTGCCAGCAGTCAGATGACAGATTCCGGGGAGCTGTTTTTT
TRBV2	TRBD2	NA	TRBJ2-2	CASSEPASGRVPGELFF	TGTGCCAGCAGTGAACCCGCTAGCGGGAGGGTGCCCGGGGAGCTGTTTTTT
TRBV18	NA	NA	TRBJ1-5	CASSTGTDQPQHF	TGTGCCAGCTCAACAGGGACCGATCAGCCCCAGCATTTT